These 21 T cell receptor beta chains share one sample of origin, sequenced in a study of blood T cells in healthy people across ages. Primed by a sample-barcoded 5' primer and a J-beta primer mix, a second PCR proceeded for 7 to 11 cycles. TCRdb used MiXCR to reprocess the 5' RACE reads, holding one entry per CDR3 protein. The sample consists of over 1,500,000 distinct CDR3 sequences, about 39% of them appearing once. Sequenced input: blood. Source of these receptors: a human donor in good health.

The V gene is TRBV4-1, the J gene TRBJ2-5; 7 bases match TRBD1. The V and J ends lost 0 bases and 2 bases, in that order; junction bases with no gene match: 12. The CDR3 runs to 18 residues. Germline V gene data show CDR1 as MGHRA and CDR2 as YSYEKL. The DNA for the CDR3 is TGCGCCAGCAGCCAAGAGTTTATGACAGGGCGCAGTCAAGAGACCCAGTACTTC. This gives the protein CASSQEFMTGRSQETQYF.

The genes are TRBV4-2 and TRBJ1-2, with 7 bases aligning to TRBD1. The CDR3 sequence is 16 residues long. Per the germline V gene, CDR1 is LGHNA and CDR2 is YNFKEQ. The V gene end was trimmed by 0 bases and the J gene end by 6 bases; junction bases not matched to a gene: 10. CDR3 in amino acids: CASSQDGQERGHGYTF. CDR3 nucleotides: TGTGCCAGCAGCCAAGATGGACAGGAAAGGGGCCATGGCTACACCTTC.

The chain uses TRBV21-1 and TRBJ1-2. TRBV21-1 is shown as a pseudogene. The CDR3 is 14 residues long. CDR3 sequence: CASSKVRSDYGYTF. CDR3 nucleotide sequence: TGTGCCAGTAGCAAAGTAAGAAGCGACTATGGCTACACCTTC.

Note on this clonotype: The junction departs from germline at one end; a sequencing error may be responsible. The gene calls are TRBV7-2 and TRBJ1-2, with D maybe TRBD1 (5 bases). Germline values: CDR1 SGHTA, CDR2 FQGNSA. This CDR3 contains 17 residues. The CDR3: CAGSHTPRAEGNYGYTF. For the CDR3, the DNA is TGTGCCGGCAGCCATACACCCAGGGCGGAGGGGAACTATGGCTACACCTTC.

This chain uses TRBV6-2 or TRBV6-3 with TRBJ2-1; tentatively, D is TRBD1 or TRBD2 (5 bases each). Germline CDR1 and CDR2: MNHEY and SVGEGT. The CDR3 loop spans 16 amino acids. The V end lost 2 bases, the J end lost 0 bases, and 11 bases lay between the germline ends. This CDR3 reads CASSYPGRTSYNEQFF. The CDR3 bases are TGTGCCAGCAGTTACCCAGGGAGAACCTCCTACAATGAGCAGTTCTTC.

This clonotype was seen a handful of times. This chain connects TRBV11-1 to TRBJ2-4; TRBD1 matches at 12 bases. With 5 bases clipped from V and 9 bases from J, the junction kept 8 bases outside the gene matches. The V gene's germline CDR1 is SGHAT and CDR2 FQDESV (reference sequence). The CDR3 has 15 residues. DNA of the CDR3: TGTGCCAGCAGCCCCGTTGGGACAGGGGGCATCATTCAGTACTTC. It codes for CASSPVGTGGIIQYF.

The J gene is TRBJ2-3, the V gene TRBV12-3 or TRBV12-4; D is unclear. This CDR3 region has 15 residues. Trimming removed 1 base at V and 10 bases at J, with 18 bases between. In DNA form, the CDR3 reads TGTGCCAGCAGTTTAGGAAGAGACCTCCCACGGGCGCAGTATTTT. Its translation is CASSLGRDLPRAQYF.

CDR3 nucleotides: TGTGCCAGCAGCCGTCCCGGCGCGGAGACCCAGTACTTC. Translation gives CASSRPGAETQYF. The chain carries TRBV12-3 or TRBV12-4 and TRBJ2-5; D is unclear. This CDR3 is 13 amino acids long. Trimming cost V 6 bases and J 5 bases, with 13 bases left between them.

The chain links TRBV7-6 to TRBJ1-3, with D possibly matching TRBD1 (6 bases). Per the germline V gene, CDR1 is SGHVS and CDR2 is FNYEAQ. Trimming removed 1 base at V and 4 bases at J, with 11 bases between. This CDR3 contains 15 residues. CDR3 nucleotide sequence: TGTGCCAGCAGCTTAGGATCGGGACAAGGAAACACCATATATTTT. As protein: CASSLGSGQGNTIYF. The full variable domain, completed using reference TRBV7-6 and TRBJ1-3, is GAGVSQSPRYKVTKRGQDVALRCDPISGHVSLYWYRQALGQGPEFLTYFNYEAQQDKSGLPNDRFSAERPEGSISTLTIQRTEQRDSAMYRCASSLGSGQGNTIYFGEGSWLTVV.

The CDR3 DNA follows: TGCGCCAGCAGCATCGGGTCCGAGGGAGATACGCAGTATTTT. Translated: CASSIGSEGDTQYF. The rearrangement joins TRBV5-1 to TRBJ2-3, with D maybe TRBD2 (5 bases). The CDR3 runs to 14 residues. With 4 bases removed from V and 5 bases from J, the gap between germline ends came to 14 bases. Germline CDR1 and CDR2: SGHRS and YFSETQ.

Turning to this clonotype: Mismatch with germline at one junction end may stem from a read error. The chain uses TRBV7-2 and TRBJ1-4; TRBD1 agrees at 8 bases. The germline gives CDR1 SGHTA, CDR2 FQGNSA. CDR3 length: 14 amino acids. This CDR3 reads CASSPTGGWEKRFF. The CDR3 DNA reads TGTGCCAGCAGCCCTACAGGGGGATGGGAAAAACGGTTTTTT.

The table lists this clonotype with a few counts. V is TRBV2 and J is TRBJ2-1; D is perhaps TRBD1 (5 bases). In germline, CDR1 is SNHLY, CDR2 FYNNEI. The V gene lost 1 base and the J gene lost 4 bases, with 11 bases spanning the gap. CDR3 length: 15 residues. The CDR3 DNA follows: TGTGCCAGCAGTGAAGTCGCCAGGGATTACAATGAGCAGTTCTTC. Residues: CASSEVARDYNEQFF.

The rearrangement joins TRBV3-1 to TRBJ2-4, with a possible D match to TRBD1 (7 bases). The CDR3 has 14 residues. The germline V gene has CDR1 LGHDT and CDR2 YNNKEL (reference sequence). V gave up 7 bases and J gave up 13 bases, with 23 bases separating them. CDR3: CASTRNQGGREQYF. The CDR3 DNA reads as TGTGCCAGCACCCGAAATCAGGGGGGAAGGGAGCAGTACTTC.

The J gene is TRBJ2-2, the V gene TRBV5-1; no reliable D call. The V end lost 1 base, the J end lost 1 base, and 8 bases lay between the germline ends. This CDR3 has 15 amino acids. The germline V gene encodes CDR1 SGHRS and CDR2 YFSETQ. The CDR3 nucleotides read TGCGCCAGCAGCTTGCTTGAGGTGAACACCGGGGAGCTGTTTTTT. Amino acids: CASSLLEVNTGELFF.

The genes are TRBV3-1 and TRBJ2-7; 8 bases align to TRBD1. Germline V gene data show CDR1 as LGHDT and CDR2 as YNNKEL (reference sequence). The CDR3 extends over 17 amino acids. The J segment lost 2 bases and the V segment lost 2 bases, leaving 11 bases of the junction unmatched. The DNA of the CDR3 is TGTGCCAGCAGCCAACATTTCCCGGGACAGGCCCCCTACGAGCAGTACTTC. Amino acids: CASSQHFPGQAPYEQYF.

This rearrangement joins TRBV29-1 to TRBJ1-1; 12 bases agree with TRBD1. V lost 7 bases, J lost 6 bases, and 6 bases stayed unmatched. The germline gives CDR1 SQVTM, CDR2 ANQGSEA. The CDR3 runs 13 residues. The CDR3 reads CSGGQGADSEAFF. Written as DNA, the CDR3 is TGCAGCGGGGGACAGGGGGCGGATTCTGAAGCTTTCTTT.

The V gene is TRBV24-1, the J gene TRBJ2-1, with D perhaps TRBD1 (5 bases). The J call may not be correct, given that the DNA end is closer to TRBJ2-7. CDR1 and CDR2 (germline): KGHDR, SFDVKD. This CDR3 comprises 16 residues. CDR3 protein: CATSDWADSSYNEQYF. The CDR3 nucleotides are TGTGCCACCAGTGATTGGGCCGACAGTTCCTACAATGAGCAGTACTTC.

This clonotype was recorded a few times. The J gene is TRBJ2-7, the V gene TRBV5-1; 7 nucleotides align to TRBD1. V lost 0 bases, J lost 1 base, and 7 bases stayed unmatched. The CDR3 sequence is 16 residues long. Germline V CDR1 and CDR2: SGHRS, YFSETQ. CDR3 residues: CASSLEPAGGSYEQYF. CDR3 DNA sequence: TGCGCCAGCAGCTTGGAACCGGCAGGGGGTTCCTACGAGCAGTACTTC.

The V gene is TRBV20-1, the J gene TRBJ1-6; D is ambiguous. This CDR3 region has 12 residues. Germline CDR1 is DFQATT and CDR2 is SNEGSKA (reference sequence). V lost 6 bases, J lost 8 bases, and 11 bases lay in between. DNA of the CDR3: TGCAGTGCCAAGCGGGCAGATTCACCCCTCCACTTT. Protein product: CSAKRADSPLHF.

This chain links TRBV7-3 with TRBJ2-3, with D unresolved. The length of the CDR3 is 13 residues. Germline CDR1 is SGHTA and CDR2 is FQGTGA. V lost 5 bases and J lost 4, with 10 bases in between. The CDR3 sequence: CASSQYTADTQYF. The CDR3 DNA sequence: TGTGCCAGCAGCCAATATACAGCAGATACGCAGTATTTT.

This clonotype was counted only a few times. Written as DNA, the CDR3 is TGTGCCAGCAGCTTAGCGGTTGGACGGCTCAACTATGGCTACACCTTC. It translates to CASSLAVGRLNYGYTF. The chain combines TRBV7-2 with TRBJ1-2, with D uncertain. The CDR3 loop spans 16 amino acids. Trimming left V 0 bases short and J 2 bases short, with 13 bases between. The germline gives CDR1 SGHTA, CDR2 FQGNSA.